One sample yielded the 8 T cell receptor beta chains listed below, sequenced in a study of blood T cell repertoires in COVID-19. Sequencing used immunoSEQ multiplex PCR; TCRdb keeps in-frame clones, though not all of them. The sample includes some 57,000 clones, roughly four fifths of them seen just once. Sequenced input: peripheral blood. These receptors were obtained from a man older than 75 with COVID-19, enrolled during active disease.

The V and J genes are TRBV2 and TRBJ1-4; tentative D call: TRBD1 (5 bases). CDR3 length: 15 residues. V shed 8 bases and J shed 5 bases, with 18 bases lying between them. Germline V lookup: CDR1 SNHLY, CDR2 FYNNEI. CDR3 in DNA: TGTGCCAGCCGTGCTGAGGTTGGGGGGAATGAAAAACTGTTTTTT. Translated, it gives CASRAEVGGNEKLFF.

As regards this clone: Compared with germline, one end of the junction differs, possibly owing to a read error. CDR3 sequence: CASSPTGTGGRGF. DNA for the CDR3: TGTGCCAGCAGCCCCACCGGGACAGGTGGCCGGGGTTTT. The rearrangement uses TRBV5-8 and TRBJ1-5; the match to TRBD1 covers 8 bases. The CDR3 is 13 residues long. Germline V gene sequence: CDR1 SGHTS, CDR2 YDEGEE. Full variable domain (remainder filled in from reference TRBV5-8 and TRBJ1-5): EAGVTQSPTHLIKTRGQQATLRCSPISGHTSVYWYQQALGLGLQFLLWYDEGEERNRGNFPPRFSGRQFPNYSSELNVNALELEDSALYLCASSPTGTGGRGFGDGTRLSIL.

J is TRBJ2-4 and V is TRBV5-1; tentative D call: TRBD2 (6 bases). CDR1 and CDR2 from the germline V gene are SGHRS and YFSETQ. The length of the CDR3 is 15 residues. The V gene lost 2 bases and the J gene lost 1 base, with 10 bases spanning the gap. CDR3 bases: TGCGCCAGCAGCTTTGCGGGAAGGGCCAAAAACATTCAGTACTTC. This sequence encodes CASSFAGRAKNIQYF.

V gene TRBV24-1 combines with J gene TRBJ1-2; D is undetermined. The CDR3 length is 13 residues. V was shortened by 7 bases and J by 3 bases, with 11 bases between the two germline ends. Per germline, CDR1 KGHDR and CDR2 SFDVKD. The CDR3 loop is CATSRGRDYGYTF. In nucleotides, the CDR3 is TGTGCCACCAGCAGAGGGCGCGACTATGGCTACACCTTC.

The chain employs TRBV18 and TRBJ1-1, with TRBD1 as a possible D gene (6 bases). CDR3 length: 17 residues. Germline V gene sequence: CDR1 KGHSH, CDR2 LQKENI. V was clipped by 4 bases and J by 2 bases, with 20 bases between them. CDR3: CASSRRGPTGANTEAFF. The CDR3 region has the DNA TGTGCCAGCTCACGACGGGGCCCGACAGGTGCAAACACTGAAGCTTTCTTT.

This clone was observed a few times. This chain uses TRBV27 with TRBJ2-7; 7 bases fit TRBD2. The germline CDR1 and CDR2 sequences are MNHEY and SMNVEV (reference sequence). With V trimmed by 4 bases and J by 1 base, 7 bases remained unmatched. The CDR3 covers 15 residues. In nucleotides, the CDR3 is TGTGCCAGCAGTTCCAACACCGGGGGGTCCTACGAGCAGTACGTC. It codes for CASSSNTGGSYEQYV.

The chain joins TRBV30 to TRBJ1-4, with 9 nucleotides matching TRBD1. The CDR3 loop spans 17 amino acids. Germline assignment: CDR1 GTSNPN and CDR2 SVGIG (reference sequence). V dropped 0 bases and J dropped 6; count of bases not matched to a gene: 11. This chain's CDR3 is CAWSVPKGQGLDEKLFF. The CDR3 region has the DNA TGTGCCTGGAGTGTACCCAAGGGACAGGGTTTGGATGAAAAACTGTTTTTT.

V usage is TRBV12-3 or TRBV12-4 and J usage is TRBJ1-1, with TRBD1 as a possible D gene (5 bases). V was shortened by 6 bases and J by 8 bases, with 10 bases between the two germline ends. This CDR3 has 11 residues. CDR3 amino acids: CASSPGGEAFF. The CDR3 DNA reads TGTGCCAGCAGCCCTGGGGGGGAAGCTTTCTTT.